The source of this T cell receptor (beta chain) is a study of blood T cell repertoires in COVID-19. Looking at the study overall: Donors in the United States, Italy and Spain gave samples during acute or convalescent COVID-19. Sources were T cells, B-cell-depleted T cells, or PBMCs; the material itself was cDNA or gDNA.

In the original processing: Using reference gene primer amplification, nucleated cell counts were estimated. Libraries were prepared by immunoSEQ multiplex PCR; TCRdb keeps only in-frame clonotypes and omits some of them. The V and J calls and clone size were taken over from that table, and D and trimming were inferred from the DNA. The sample yields 200,000 to 250,000 clones, 87% seen once. This CDR3 has 12 residues. CDR1 SGHRS and CDR2 YFSETQ come from the germline V gene. V shed 8 bases and J shed 2 bases, with 11 bases lying between them. The TCR comes from a man aged 18 to 30 with active or convalescent COVID-19. V gene TRBV5-1 combines with J gene TRBJ2-7; D is undetermined. Sequenced material: peripheral blood. The chain's CDR3 is CASREDTYEQYF. CDR3 DNA sequence: TGCGCCAGTCGAGAAGATACCTACGAGCAGTACTTC.